This T cell receptor beta chain was sequenced during a study of blood T cell repertoires in COVID-19. Original data processing: Reference gene primer amplification gave nucleated cell count estimates. Assay: immunoSEQ multiplex PCR; the TCRdb copy retains only in-frame clones and omits some. V, J and clone size reflect that table, while D and trimming were determined from the DNA. The sample holds around 50,000 clones, roughly 90% seen once. Sequencing was done on a sample of peripheral blood. The receptor's source is a man between 65 and 80 years old with active COVID-19.

The CDR3 protein is CASTSAHRGPYEQYF. The DNA for the CDR3 is TGTGCCAGTACCTCGGCCCACAGGGGACCCTACGAGCAGTACTTC. The J gene is TRBJ2-7, the V gene TRBV19, with 7 nucleotides matching TRBD1. V lost 7 bases and J lost 2; bases outside the gene matches: 11. Germline values: CDR1 LNHDA, CDR2 SQIVND (reference sequence). This CDR3 comprises 15 residues.